The T cell receptor (beta chain) under discussion was sequenced for a study of cytomegalovirus exposure and HLA in healthy donors. General study findings and limits: When presence/absence was analysed, sequencing depth was taken to be roughly uniform across donors. As a later analysis showed, a missense DCLRE1C variant was linked to trimming of TCR beta V- and J-genes. A few of the chains that were CMV-associated were confirmed in vitro to be specific for CMV antigens.

On this clone: The target antigen is unknown.

The germline gives CDR1 SGHDT, CDR2 YYEEEE. CDR3 length: 15 residues. V was pared by 1 base and J by 7 bases, with 5 bases of the junction left unmatched. It was with 60 Vbeta and 13 Jbeta primers that the PCR ran. Profiled with immunoSEQ multiplex PCR; TCRdb holds only in-frame clones, not every one. The profile shows approximately 130,000 clones, about 81% of them singletons. This TCR was recovered from a woman aged 40 to 50 in good health and CMV-seropositive. Sequenced sample: PBMCs. This chain uses TRBV5-6 with TRBJ2-4; 10 positions match TRBD2. The CDR3 coding sequence is TGTGCCAGCAGCTTGCGTCTAGCGGGAGTGAACATTCAGTACTTC. Encoded protein: CASSLRLAGVNIQYF.